This is a list of T cell receptor beta chains from one sample in a study of blood T cell repertoires in COVID-19. Sequenced by immunoSEQ multiplex PCR; TCRdb stores in-frame clones only, minus some. The sample has a few hundred thousand clones; around 82% are singletons. What was sequenced was peripheral blood. These receptors all come from a woman between 18 and 30 years old with acute or convalescent COVID-19. Each CDR3 is given with its conserved first and last residue. D genes are given only for firm matches. The listing skips clone size in some rows; elsewhere it reads once, few, many or a size class.

v_call: TRBV29-1; j_call: TRBJ2-7; clone_size: -; d_call: TRBD1; cdr3_nt: TGCAGCGTCGGTCTACAGGGGAATGGCGAGCAGTACTTC; cdr3_aa: CSVGLQGNGEQYF
v_call: TRBV6-6; j_call: TRBJ2-6; clone_size: -; d_call: -; cdr3_nt: TGTGCCAGCATAAGGGGCTCTGGGGCCAACGTCCTGACTTTC; cdr3_aa: CASIRGSGANVLTF
v_call: TRBV6-2/TRBV6-3; j_call: TRBJ2-7; clone_size: -; d_call: TRBD1; cdr3_nt: TGTGCCAGCAGTTGGGGACAGGGGCCCTACGAGCAGTACTTC; cdr3_aa: CASSWGQGPYEQYF
v_call: TRBV11-2; j_call: TRBJ2-1; clone_size: -; d_call: TRBD2; cdr3_nt: TGTGCCAGCAGCTTAAAGTGGTCTAGCGGGACGTCCCATTACAATGAGCAGTTCTTC; cdr3_aa: CASSLKWSSGTSHYNEQFF
v_call: TRBV14; j_call: TRBJ2-1; clone_size: -; d_call: TRBD2; cdr3_nt: TGTGCCAGCAGCCAAGACCCTAGCGGTGAATGGAGGAATGAGCAGTTCTTC; cdr3_aa: CASSQDPSGEWRNEQFF
v_call: TRBV6-4; j_call: TRBJ1-1; clone_size: -; d_call: -; cdr3_nt: TGTGCCAGCAGCAATGACAGGAACACTGAAGCTTTCTTT; cdr3_aa: CASSNDRNTEAFF
v_call: TRBV21-1; j_call: TRBJ1-2; clone_size: once; d_call: -; cdr3_nt: TGTGCCAGCAGCTGTACAGGGTGGATGAGTGGCTACACCTTC; cdr3_aa: CASSCTGWMSGYTF
v_call: TRBV6-5; j_call: TRBJ1-1; clone_size: -; d_call: -; cdr3_nt: TGTGCCAGCAGTTACGAACAGATGAACACTGAAGCTTTCTTT; cdr3_aa: CASSYEQMNTEAFF
v_call: TRBV7-9; j_call: TRBJ1-5; clone_size: -; d_call: TRBD1; cdr3_nt: TGTGCCAGCAGCTCTTTGACAGGGAATCAGCCCCAGCATTTT; cdr3_aa: CASSSLTGNQPQHF
v_call: TRBV7-9; j_call: TRBJ2-7; clone_size: -; d_call: -; cdr3_nt: TGTGCCAGCAGCTCTACAGGGCCCTCCTACGAGCAGTACTTC; cdr3_aa: CASSSTGPSYEQYF
v_call: TRBV4-3; j_call: TRBJ2-7; clone_size: -; d_call: TRBD1; cdr3_nt: TGCGCCAGCAGCCCATCCCGGGACAGGGGTTTCTACGAGCAGTACTTC; cdr3_aa: CASSPSRDRGFYEQYF
v_call: TRBV5-4; j_call: TRBJ2-5; clone_size: -; d_call: -; cdr3_nt: TGTGCCAGCAGCTTTACAGGGTTGGCTAGCGGAACGGTCGCCTGGGAGACCCAGTACTTC; cdr3_aa: CASSFTGLASGTVAWETQYF
v_call: TRBV12-3/TRBV12-4; j_call: TRBJ2-5; clone_size: -; d_call: -; cdr3_nt: TGTGCCAGCAGTCTAGGACGGCGGGAGACCCAGTACTTC; cdr3_aa: CASSLGRRETQYF
v_call: TRBV10-2; j_call: TRBJ1-5; clone_size: many; d_call: -; cdr3_nt: TGCGCCAGCAGTGACGCTCAGGGTGTAGGCGGTCAGCCCCAGCATTTT; cdr3_aa: CASSDAQGVGGQPQHF
v_call: TRBV6-2/TRBV6-3; j_call: TRBJ2-7; clone_size: -; d_call: -; cdr3_nt: TGTGCCAGCAGTTACGGGGAGATGGCCCTCGGGGGAGAGCAGTACTTC; cdr3_aa: CASSYGEMALGGEQYF
v_call: TRBV2; j_call: TRBJ2-5; clone_size: -; d_call: TRBD2; cdr3_nt: TGTGCCAGCAGTGACCCTAGCGGAGAAAAAGAGACCCAGTACTTC; cdr3_aa: CASSDPSGEKETQYF
v_call: TRBV19; j_call: TRBJ1-1; clone_size: -; d_call: -; cdr3_nt: TGTGCCAGTAGTATGGGCGGGAACGCTGAAGCTTTCTTT; cdr3_aa: CASSMGGNAEAFF
v_call: TRBV29-1; j_call: TRBJ2-7; clone_size: -; d_call: TRBD1; cdr3_nt: TGCAGCGTTGAATTGGGGGACAGGGGACCCTACGAGCAGTACTTC; cdr3_aa: CSVELGDRGPYEQYF
v_call: TRBV2; j_call: TRBJ2-3; clone_size: -; d_call: -; cdr3_nt: TGTGCCAGCAGTGTAAGGGGGGGACCAGATACGCAGTATTTT; cdr3_aa: CASSVRGGPDTQYF
v_call: TRBV7-8; j_call: TRBJ1-3; clone_size: -; d_call: TRBD1; cdr3_nt: TGTGCCAGCAGCTGGGGACAGGGATCTGGAAACACCATATATTTT; cdr3_aa: CASSWGQGSGNTIYF
v_call: TRBV5-1; j_call: TRBJ1-1; clone_size: -; d_call: TRBD1; cdr3_nt: TGCGCCAGCAGCCCCGAAACAGGGGCCGCTTTCTTT; cdr3_aa: CASSPETGAAFF
v_call: TRBV4-1; j_call: TRBJ2-3; clone_size: -; d_call: TRBD2; cdr3_nt: TGCGCCAGCAGCCAAGGTATACTAGCGGGAGGGCCCCGCACAGATGGTACGCAGTATTTT; cdr3_aa: CASSQGILAGGPRTDGTQYF
v_call: TRBV19; j_call: TRBJ2-1; clone_size: -; d_call: TRBD2; cdr3_nt: TGTGCCAGTAGTATAGTAGCGGGAGGGATTGAGCAGTTCTTC; cdr3_aa: CASSIVAGGIEQFF
v_call: TRBV5-1; j_call: TRBJ2-4; clone_size: -; d_call: TRBD1; cdr3_nt: TGCGCCAGCAGCCCAAGGACAGGGTTTGATACAACCAAAAACATTCAGTACTTC; cdr3_aa: CASSPRTGFDTTKNIQYF
v_call: TRBV2; j_call: TRBJ2-7; clone_size: -; d_call: -; cdr3_nt: TGTGCCAGCAGTGATTTGGGAGAAAAGAACGAGCAGTACTTC; cdr3_aa: CASSDLGEKNEQYF
v_call: TRBV5-1; j_call: TRBJ2-2; clone_size: -; d_call: -; cdr3_nt: TGCGCCAGCAGGCCAGGGGTAGGCACCGGGGAGCTGTTTTTT; cdr3_aa: CASRPGVGTGELFF
v_call: TRBV30; j_call: TRBJ2-5; clone_size: few; d_call: TRBD2; cdr3_nt: TGTGCCTGGAGTGGGGCTAGCGGGAGGGGGGAGACCCAGTACTTC; cdr3_aa: CAWSGASGRGETQYF
v_call: TRBV21-1; j_call: TRBJ2-7; clone_size: -; d_call: -; cdr3_nt: TGTGCCAGCACTAGCGGGAGGAAGGGGCCATACGAGCAGTACTTC; cdr3_aa: CASTSGRKGPYEQYF
v_call: TRBV28; j_call: TRBJ1-1; clone_size: -; d_call: -; cdr3_nt: TGTGCCAGCAGTTCCACAGGTGCGGCCACGCCGAACACTGAAGCTTTCTTT; cdr3_aa: CASSSTGAATPNTEAFF